A single sample is the source of the 6 T cell receptor beta chains below, sequenced in a study of T cells in Graves' hyperthyroidism and ophthalmopathy. TCR beta CDR3 regions were amplified from RNA transcripts. The HTBI set primed first-round TCR CDR3 RT-PCR. Each CDR3 protein gets one entry after TCRdb re-called the multiplex PCR reads with MiXCR. The data contain fewer than 550,000 distinct CDR3 sequences, approximately 25% of them singletons. The sample was blood. The source is a woman in her twenties or thirties with Graves' ophthalmopathy.

V gene TRBV6-1 combines with J gene TRBJ1-5, with 7 bases matching TRBD1. V lost 7 bases, J lost 5 bases, and 11 bases stayed unmatched. CDR3 length equals 15 residues. Germline assignment: CDR1 MNHNS and CDR2 SASEGT. For the CDR3, the DNA is TGTGCCAGCACCTCACAGGGGTCGGGGGATCAGCCCCAGCATTTT. This sequence encodes CASTSQGSGDQPQHF.

This clonotype was seen repeatedly, ten times or more. This chain links TRBV6-5 with TRBJ1-2; D might be TRBD1 (5 bases). V was trimmed by 7 bases and J by 2 bases, leaving 11 bases between them. Germline lookup yields CDR1 MNHEY and CDR2 SVGAGI. This CDR3 comprises 13 residues. The CDR3 region has the DNA TGTGCCAGCAAACGACAGCGAAACTATGGCTACACCTTC. The encoded protein is CASKRQRNYGYTF.

V usage is TRBV28 and J usage is TRBJ2-7, with D unresolved. The CDR3 is made up of 14 amino acids. Germline CDR1 is MDHEN and CDR2 is SYDVKM. The V end lost 6 bases, the J end lost 1 base, and 13 bases lay between the germline ends. The CDR3: CASRPFLSSYEQYF. As DNA, the CDR3 is TGTGCCAGCAGACCCTTTCTCAGTTCCTACGAGCAGTACTTC.

This clonotype was picked up many times. The CDR3 region is CASSLVPFSYEQYF. The CDR3 nucleotides are TGTGCCAGCAGTTTAGTTCCCTTCTCCTACGAGCAGTACTTC. The chain recombines TRBV12-3 or TRBV12-4 with TRBJ2-7, with D unresolved. The V end lost 1 base, the J end lost 0 bases, and 7 bases lay between the germline ends. CDR3 size: 14 residues.

This clonotype was detected many times. The chain combines TRBV11-1 with TRBJ2-7; 8 bases align to TRBD2. Germline values: CDR1 SGHAT, CDR2 FQDESV (reference sequence). This CDR3 is 16 amino acids long. The J segment lost 9 bases and the V segment lost 4 bases, leaving 17 bases of the junction unmatched. CDR3 bases: TGTGCCAGCAGCTCTCTGAATAGCGGGAAGAGCGTCGGGCAGTACTTC. As protein: CASSSLNSGKSVGQYF.

This clonotype was seen ten or more times. The chain uses TRBV19 and TRBJ1-5; TRBD1 aligns across 8 bases. The CDR3 length is 14 residues. Germline CDR1 is LNHDA and CDR2 is SQIVND (reference sequence). Trimming cost V 10 bases and J 2 bases; bases outside gene matches: 7. The CDR3: CATTQGARNQPQHF. The CDR3 DNA reads TGTGCCACAACGCAGGGGGCTCGCAATCAGCCCCAGCATTTT.